A selection of T cell receptor beta chains follows, all from one sample in a study of shared clonotypes between healthy human individuals. Profiled with immunoSEQ multiplex PCR; TCRdb holds only in-frame clones, not every one. The sample gives 950,000 to 1,200,000 clones, 70% to 85% of which show up once; more than 0.85% is in the top ten. Specimen: memory CD4+ T cells from PBMCs. The receptors stem from a man between 18 and 29 years old in good health. Some clones in this sample may be carry-over from other donors' samples. CDR3s include the opening cysteine and the closing phenylalanine or tryptophan. A D gene is named only where the DNA matches it firmly. Clone size is given for some rows only: seen once, a few or many times, or a class if the clone is expanded.

cdr3_nt	cdr3_aa	j_call	v_call	clone_size	d_call
TGTGCCAGCAGCCCCCGCTTGGGGAAGTCTGGAAACACCATATATTTT	CASSPRLGKSGNTIYF	TRBJ1-3	TRBV9	-	-
TGTGCCAGCAGCTTAAAAACGTCCAATGAGCAGTTCTTC	CASSLKTSNEQFF	TRBJ2-1	TRBV7-3	-	-
TGCGCCAGCAGTCATAGCAGAGACAGGGACTCCTACGAGCAGTACTTC	CASSHSRDRDSYEQYF	TRBJ2-7	TRBV23-1	-	TRBD1
TGTGCCAGCAGTTGGGGACTAGCGGGAGTTGGGGAGACCCAGTACTTC	CASSWGLAGVGETQYF	TRBJ2-5	TRBV28	few	TRBD2
TGTGCCAGCAGGCAACAGGGGGCGCAGCCCCGCACCGGGGAGCTGTTTTTT	CASRQQGAQPRTGELFF	TRBJ2-2	TRBV27	-	TRBD1
TGTGCCAGCAGCCCAGCCAGGGAAATCTATGGCTACACCTTC	CASSPAREIYGYTF	TRBJ1-2	TRBV7-8	few	-
TGTGCCAGCAGCCCGAGGGGGACAGGGGCCACTGAAGCTTTCTTT	CASSPRGTGATEAFF	TRBJ1-1	TRBV5-5	-	TRBD1
TGTGCCAGCAGCTTAGTGCTAGCGGGAGGGCCGAAAATAGAGACCCAGTACTTC	CASSLVLAGGPKIETQYF	TRBJ2-5	TRBV7-2	-	TRBD2
TGCGCCAGCAGCTGGGACGTCACAGGGCCTAACACTGAAGCTTTCTTT	CASSWDVTGPNTEAFF	TRBJ1-1	TRBV5-1	-	-
TGCAGCGTCGACTCAGGGGCAGATACGCAGTATTTT	CSVDSGADTQYF	TRBJ2-3	TRBV29-1	-	-
TGTGCCAGCAGAAGGTCAGACGGGATCACTGAAGCTTTCTTT	CASRRSDGITEAFF	TRBJ1-1	TRBV27	-	-
TGTGCCAGCAGCTTAAACCCCCTAGCGGGCCAAGAGACCCAGTACTTC	CASSLNPLAGQETQYF	TRBJ2-5	TRBV7-3	few	TRBD2
TGTGCCAGCAGTTCATGGGGGGTTGGAGAGCCCCAGCATTTT	CASSSWGVGEPQHF	TRBJ1-5	TRBV6-5	-	-
TGTGCCAGCAGCTTACCCCCAGACAGCTATGGCTACACCTTC	CASSLPPDSYGYTF	TRBJ1-2	TRBV7-9	-	-
TGTGCCAGCAGTAATCGACTTACAGGGGGCAGAAACACTGAAGCTTTCTTT	CASSNRLTGGRNTEAFF	TRBJ1-1	TRBV27	-	TRBD1
TGTGCCAGCAGCTTAGACCCAGGCCGTTTTGAAAAACTGTTTTTT	CASSLDPGRFEKLFF	TRBJ1-4	TRBV7-9	-	-
TGCGCCAGCATTATTGAGGGGAGCCATGAGCAGTTCTTC	CASIIEGSHEQFF	TRBJ2-1	TRBV5-1	-	-